Listed here are 30 T cell receptor beta chains from one sample, sequenced in a study of cytomegalovirus exposure and HLA in healthy donors. PCR employed 60 Vbeta and 13 Jbeta primers. Clones were sequenced by immunoSEQ multiplex PCR, and TCRdb holds only the in-frame ones, with some missing. The sample shows some 200,000 clones, approximately 12% of them seen only once. The source material was PBMCs. Receptors were obtained from a man aged 45-65 years in good health and CMV-seropositive.

This clone has a handful of counts. V and J are TRBV30 and TRBJ2-2; D might be TRBD1 (6 bases). The CDR3 extends over 16 amino acids. V lost 4 bases to trimming and J lost 2 bases, with 17 bases between them. Germline values: CDR1 GTSNPN, CDR2 SVGIG (reference sequence). The CDR3 region has the DNA TGTGCCTGGATTTTCGACGGGACAACAAACACCGGGGAGCTGTTTTTT. Translation: CAWIFDGTTNTGELFF.

The V and J genes are TRBV18 and TRBJ1-2; possible D gene TRBD1, 5 bases. Germline V gene lookup returns CDR1 KGHSH and CDR2 LQKENI. The CDR3 has 14 amino acids. The V gene lost 6 bases and the J gene lost 3 bases, with 14 bases spanning the gap. CDR3 bases: TGTGCCAGCTCCCCGCGGACACAGGACTATGGCTACACCTTC. This codes for CASSPRTQDYGYTF.

This clone turned up a few times. The rearrangement uses TRBV7-9 and TRBJ2-1; 10 bases line up with TRBD2. Germline lookup yields CDR1 SEHNR and CDR2 FQNEAQ (reference sequence). V trimming: 5 bases; J trimming: 7 bases; junction bases outside the gene matches: 8. The CDR3 is 15 residues long. The CDR3 region has the DNA TGTGCCAGCAGCCCTCTAGCGGGGGCGTGGAATGAGCAGTTCTTC. It is translated as CASSPLAGAWNEQFF. Drawing the rest from reference TRBV7-9 and TRBJ2-1, the complete variable domain is DTGVSQNPRHKITKRGQNVTFRCDPISEHNRLYWYRQTLGQGPEFLTYFQNEAQLEKSRLLSDRFSAERPKGSFSTLEIQRTEQGDSAMYLCASSPLAGAWNEQFFGPGTRLTVL.

The genes are TRBV18 and TRBJ1-1; no clear D gene. The V gene lost 6 bases and the J gene lost 11 bases, with 16 bases spanning the gap. This CDR3 has 12 residues. The V gene's germline CDR1 is KGHSH and CDR2 LQKENI. The CDR3 nucleotides are TGTGCCAGCTCCCTTTTGGAAGGGAGCGCTTTCTTT. Amino acid sequence: CASSLLEGSAFF.

This clone was observed a handful of times. The junction differs from germline at one of its ends, possibly a read error. The identical CDR3 is also encoded by other nucleotide sequences in the sample. This rearrangement joins TRBV5-4 to TRBJ1-1; D unresolved. Germline V gives CDR1 SGHNT, CDR2 YYREEE (reference sequence). The CDR3 is made up of 14 amino acids. DNA for the CDR3: TGTGCCAGTAGCTTAGAGGGATCACACACTGAAGCTTTCTTT. The encoded protein is CASSLEGSHTEAFF.

This chain links TRBV10-1 with TRBJ2-3; D remains unclear. The germline V gene encodes CDR1 WNHNN and CDR2 SYGVQD (reference sequence). V lost 6 bases to trimming and J lost 3 bases, with 10 bases between them. The CDR3 loop spans 13 amino acids. In DNA, the CDR3 is TGCGCCAGCAGCTGGGCCCGGACAGATACGCAGTATTTT. Its translation: CASSWARTDTQYF.

This clone has more than one count but fewer than ten. The chain carries TRBV12-5 and TRBJ2-7, with 8 bases fitting TRBD2. V lost 5 bases, J lost 4 bases, and 10 bases stayed unmatched. This CDR3 region has 15 residues. Germline V gene data show CDR1 as LGHNT and CDR2 as FRNRAP. CDR3 in DNA: TGTGCTAGTGGTATTCAGCGGGGGCTGAAATACGAGCAGTACTTC. Translation gives CASGIQRGLKYEQYF.

This clone turned up a few times. The V gene is TRBV7-2, the J gene TRBJ2-2; the D is unclear. The CDR3 is made up of 15 amino acids. The V end was cut by 1 base, the J end by 1 base, with 7 bases between. The V gene's germline CDR1 is SGHTA and CDR2 FQGNSA. Written as DNA, the CDR3 is TGTGCCAGCAGCTTAGTAGCACAGAACACCGGGGAGCTGTTTTTT. Encoded protein: CASSLVAQNTGELFF.

This clone was counted a few times. This chain connects TRBV28 to TRBJ2-2; 9 nucleotides line up with TRBD1. This CDR3 comprises 13 residues. Per germline, CDR1 MDHEN and CDR2 SYDVKM. Trimming took 6 bases from V and 4 from J; bases not matched to a gene: 0. CDR3 coding DNA: TGTGCCAGCAGGGGACAGGGCACCGGGGAGCTGTTTTTT. Translated, it gives CASRGQGTGELFF.

This sequence joins TRBV6-1 and TRBJ2-7; perhaps TRBD1 as D (6 bases). V was trimmed by 8 bases and J by 2 bases, leaving 13 bases between them. CDR1 and CDR2 (germline): MNHNS, SASEGT. CDR3 length equals 13 residues. The DNA of the CDR3 is TGTGCCAGCGGTGCTGGACAGACCTACGAGCAGTACTTC. Amino acid sequence: CASGAGQTYEQYF.

This chain joins TRBV13 and TRBJ2-3, with TRBD2 matching over 7 bases. Unmatched junction bases numbered 14, after V lost 5 bases and J lost 15 bases. This CDR3 contains 13 residues. Looked up from germline, CDR1 is PRHDT and CDR2 is FYEKMQ (reference sequence). This CDR3 reads CASSPLDRGRDYF. The CDR3, as DNA: TGTGCCAGCAGCCCCTTAGATCGGGGGAGGGATTATTTT.

This clone was counted only a few times. The V call is TRBV5-8, the J call TRBJ2-7, with TRBD1 matching 8 bases. Unmatched junction bases numbered 9, after V lost 0 bases and J lost 1 base. Per germline, CDR1 SGHTS and CDR2 YDEGEE. The CDR3 has 17 amino acids. CDR3 nucleotides: TGTGCCAGCAGCTTGGCAGGTGACAGGGGTAGGTCCTACGAGCAGTACGTC. Translated, it gives CASSLAGDRGRSYEQYV.

This clone turned up a few times. The chain combines TRBV15 with TRBJ2-5; weak D call: TRBD2 (7 bases). Germline V gene data show CDR1 as LNHNV and CDR2 as YYDKDF (reference sequence). Trimming left V 2 bases short and J 1 base short, with 17 bases between. The CDR3 is made up of 17 amino acids. CDR3 DNA: TGTGCCACCAGCAGATCCGCGAGGGGGGGGGCCCAAGAGACCCAGTACTTC. Protein sequence: CATSRSARGGAQETQYF.

This clone was observed a few times. The chain links TRBV9 to TRBJ2-5; weak D call: TRBD2 (6 bases). Trimming took off 3 bases at V and 1 base at J, with 16 bases between the two ends. The CDR3 has 16 amino acids. Germline values: CDR1 SGDLS, CDR2 YYNGEE. The CDR3 is CASSARMGLPQETQYF. In DNA form, the CDR3 reads TGTGCCAGCAGCGCACGAATGGGACTCCCCCAAGAGACCCAGTACTTC. The full variable domain, with the rest looked up from reference TRBV9 and TRBJ2-5, is DSGVTQTPKHLITATGQRVTLRCSPRSGDLSVYWYQQSLDQGLQFLIQYYNGEERAKGNILERFSAQQFPDLHSELNLSSLELGDSALYFCASSARMGLPQETQYFGPGTRLLVL.

This clone was counted only a few times. The V call is TRBV27, the J call TRBJ2-7, with TRBD2 as a possible D gene (5 bases). CDR3 length equals 15 residues. Looked up from germline, CDR1 is MNHEY and CDR2 is SMNVEV (reference sequence). V lost 10 bases, J lost 1 base, and 20 bases lay in between. The CDR3 sequence: CATLREGRRSYEQYV. The CDR3 DNA reads TGTGCCACCCTTCGCGAGGGCAGAAGATCCTACGAGCAGTACGTC.

The chain is built from TRBV25-1 and TRBJ2-3; D is ambiguous. Trimming removed 2 bases from V and 6 bases from J, with 6 bases in between. There are 12 residues in the CDR3. The V gene's germline CDR1 is MGHDK and CDR2 SYGVNS. CDR3 sequence: CASSEAGDTQYF. CDR3 nucleotides: TGTGCCAGCAGTGAAGCCGGGGATACGCAGTATTTT. The entire variable domain, with the rest obtained from reference TRBV25-1 and TRBJ2-3, is as follows: EADIYQTPRYLVIGTGKKITLECSQTMGHDKMYWYQQDPGMELHLIHYSYGVNSTEKGDLSSESTVSRIRTEHFPLTLESARPSHTSQYLCASSEAGDTQYFGPGTRLTVL.

The chain is built from TRBV5-5 and TRBJ1-6; the D gene is possibly TRBD1 (5 bases). The length of the CDR3 is 14 residues. CDR1 is SGHKS and CDR2 is YYEKEE in the germline V gene (reference sequence). Trimming shortened V by 4 bases and J by 10 bases, and 15 bases separated the two germline ends. CDR3 bases: TGTGCCAGCAGCGCCGCAGGGATCAGCTCACCCCTCCACTTT. Its translation: CASSAAGISSPLHF.

The chain carries TRBV13 and TRBJ2-1, with D tentatively TRBD2 (5 bases). The germline gives CDR1 PRHDT, CDR2 FYEKMQ (reference sequence). Trimming cost V 5 bases and J 7 bases, with 12 bases left between them. The CDR3 has 13 residues. CDR3 protein: CASSPTRGNEQFF. The CDR3 DNA sequence: TGTGCCAGCAGCCCGACCCGAGGGAATGAGCAGTTCTTC.

This clone occurred a few times. This chain connects TRBV15 to TRBJ2-3; 10 bases match TRBD2. V trimming: 5 bases; J trimming: 2 bases; junction bases outside the gene matches: 7. The CDR3 sequence is 16 residues long. Per germline, CDR1 LNHNV and CDR2 YYDKDF (reference sequence). CDR3 DNA: TGTGCCACCAGCTTCTCTAGCGGGGGACCCACAGATACGCAGTATTTT. Encoded protein: CATSFSSGGPTDTQYF.

The chain couples TRBV11-2 to TRBJ1-2; possible D gene TRBD1, 5 bases. The CDR3 length is 14 residues. The V gene's germline CDR1 is SGHAT and CDR2 FQNNGV. V was trimmed by 2 bases and J by 7 bases, leaving 14 bases between them. The CDR3 spells CASSLSLTGGGYTF. The CDR3 coding sequence is TGTGCCAGCAGCTTAAGTCTTACAGGTGGTGGCTACACCTTC.

There are a few counts of this clone. The V and J genes are TRBV29-1 and TRBJ1-1; D gene unclear. This CDR3 is 13 amino acids long. From germline, CDR1 is SQVTM and CDR2 ANQGSEA. Trimming took off 4 bases at V and 7 bases at J, with 16 bases between the two ends. The CDR3 reads CSVGQLEASEAFF. CDR3 DNA sequence: TGCAGCGTTGGGCAATTGGAGGCTAGTGAAGCTTTCTTT.

This clone was seen more than once but under ten times. The V and J genes are TRBV5-1 and TRBJ1-1; unclear D gene. Trimming removed 4 bases at V and 1 base at J, with 11 bases between. CDR1 is SGHRS, CDR2 YFSETQ, per germline. This CDR3 is built from 14 residues. The CDR3 spells CASSGEARNTEAFF. The CDR3 DNA is TGCGCCAGCAGCGGTGAAGCACGGAACACTGAAGCTTTCTTT.

This clone was observed a few times. J is TRBJ1-2 and V is TRBV4-2, with D perhaps matching TRBD1 (6 bases). Trimming shortened V by 3 bases and J by 4 bases, and 24 bases separated the two germline ends. The CDR3 consists of 18 residues. Germline V gives CDR1 LGHNA, CDR2 YNFKEQ. The CDR3 sequence: CASSQMMGGAGGSYGYTF. CDR3 bases: TGTGCCAGCAGCCAGATGATGGGGGGCGCGGGAGGGAGCTATGGCTACACCTTC.

This clone was seen only a few times. The conserved closing phenylalanine or tryptophan is absent in this CDR3, likely reflecting a read error. The DNA is left out, because the CDR3 cannot be placed on it with certainty; the CDR3 is given as TCRdb lists it. This sample includes further DNA sequences coding for the same CDR3. The chain is built from TRBV7-9 and TRBJ1-6; TRBD1, the table's D call, was not compared with the DNA. Germline V gives CDR1 SEHNR, CDR2 FQNEAQ (reference sequence). Inclusive of both ends, the CDR3 amounts to 17 amino acids. This chain's CDR3 is CASSSHERTGGSSPIHL.

The V gene is TRBV7-2, the J gene TRBJ2-3; D not certain. Germline CDR1 and CDR2: SGHTA and FQGNSA. The CDR3 spans 15 residues. V lost 1 base to trimming and J lost 1 base, with 9 bases between them. The CDR3 region has the DNA TGTGCCAGCAGCTTAGTTCGCGGCCGCACAGATACGCAGTATTTT. Encoded protein: CASSLVRGRTDTQYF. Using reference TRBV7-2 and TRBJ2-3 for the parts outside the CDR3, the full variable domain is GAGVSQSPSNKVTEKGKDVELRCDPISGHTALYWYRQSLGQGLEFLIYFQGNSAPDKSGLPSDRFSAERTGGSVSTLTIQRTQQEDSAVYLCASSLVRGRTDTQYFGPGTRLTVL.

The gene calls are TRBV19 and TRBJ2-2, with 7 positions matching TRBD1. Germline-derived CDR1 and CDR2 are LNHDA and SQIVND (reference sequence). The CDR3 runs to 15 residues. V shed 4 bases, J shed 5 bases, and the junction held 7 bases outside the gene matches. CDR3 sequence reads: CASSRWSRGTGELFF. The CDR3 coding sequence is TGTGCCAGTAGTAGATGGTCCAGGGGGACCGGGGAGCTGTTTTTT.

This clone was counted between two and nine times. The rearrangement joins TRBV28 to TRBJ2-5; 9 nucleotides agree with TRBD1. The CDR3 loop spans 16 amino acids. V dropped 3 bases and J dropped 5; count of bases not matched to a gene: 10. CDR1 is MDHEN and CDR2 is SYDVKM in the germline V gene. CDR3 sequence reads: CASSLPGQGNWETQYF. In nucleotides, the CDR3 is TGTGCCAGCAGTTTGCCCGGACAGGGGAATTGGGAGACCCAGTACTTC.

The rearrangement joins TRBV30 to TRBJ1-5; D ambiguous. CDR1 GTSNPN and CDR2 SVGIG come from the germline V gene (reference sequence). V shed 6 bases and J shed 3 bases, with 15 bases lying between them. The length of the CDR3 is 14 residues. As DNA, the CDR3 is TGTGCCTGCGAAGGCGGATTGGCCAATCAGCCCCAGCATTTT. Amino acid sequence: CACEGGLANQPQHF.

The chain is built from TRBV19 and TRBJ1-2, with D perhaps TRBD1 (5 bases). The CDR3 is 15 amino acids. The germline gives CDR1 LNHDA, CDR2 SQIVND (reference sequence). Deletions cut 7 bases from V and 0 bases from J, with 15 bases between. As DNA, the CDR3 is TGTGCCAGTACCCCAGTTATGGACACTAACTATGGCTACACCTTC. Amino acids: CASTPVMDTNYGYTF.

The genes are TRBV7-2 and TRBJ1-2; a possible D gene is TRBD1 (6 bases). CDR1 and CDR2 from the germline V gene are SGHTA and FQGNSA. Trimming pared 0 bases from V and 8 bases from J, leaving 13 bases between. The CDR3 covers 14 residues. This CDR3 reads CASSLAVRQAGYTF. The CDR3 DNA sequence: TGTGCCAGCAGCTTAGCCGTCAGACAGGCGGGCTACACCTTC.